The 22 T cell receptor beta chains below come from one sample, sequenced in a study of T-cell reconstitution after alpha-beta-depleted transplantation in children (dated by TCRdb to 2015 to 2016). The treatment or condition label of this sample denotes: allogeneic hematopoietic cell transplantation with graft depleted of TCRalphabeta T cells and CD19 B cells. Libraries came from PCR. The reads were generated on an Illumina HiSeq 2500. Molecular barcoding was employed in the preparation of TCR libraries, with unique molecular identifiers being used to normalize TCRbeta repertoire quantification. Using fastp trimming at Q25 and MiXCR clonotype assembly, TCRdb reanalyzed the public sequencing data and kept in-frame beta chains. When rows share a CDR3 protein, they turn into one entry using the most common DNA and genes. This sample gives 500,000 to 650,000 distinct CDR3 sequences in total; about 10% of them show up just once. 13% to 15% of the sample rests with the top ten.

The source material was PBMCs, mostly from graft donor cells, sampled 180 days after TCRalphabeta/CD19-depleted stem cell transplant. These receptors all stem from a female patient between 2 and 15 years old who had a stem cell transplant for aplastic anemia, so the T cells may come from the graft donor.

This clonotype was seen once. The gene calls are TRBV29-1 and TRBJ1-4; D is ambiguous. Germline assignment: CDR1 SQVTM and CDR2 ANQGSEA. The CDR3 covers 12 residues. The V end was cut by 4 bases, the J end by 8 bases, with 11 bases between. The CDR3 nucleotides read TGCAGCGTTGTCTCATTCGGAGAAAAACTGTTTTTT. Protein: CSVVSFGEKLFF.

The J gene is TRBJ2-5, the V gene TRBV5-1; a weak D match, TRBD1 (6 bases). This CDR3 has 15 residues. The germline V gene encodes CDR1 SGHRS and CDR2 YFSETQ. Trimming took 2 bases from V and 5 from J, leaving 16 bases between them. CDR3 in DNA: TGCGCCAGCAGCTTTGGAGCAGGGGTGAGGGAGACCCAGTACTTC. It codes for CASSFGAGVRETQYF.

The chain is built from TRBV20-1 and TRBJ2-1, with D possibly being TRBD1 (5 bases). The CDR3 is made up of 12 amino acids. Trimming removed 3 bases at V and 9 bases at J, with 12 bases between. Germline CDR1 is DFQATT and CDR2 is SNEGSKA (reference sequence). The CDR3 region has the DNA TGCAGTGCTAGTTTTGGGGCTCGTGAGCAGTTCTTC. Translated, it gives CSASFGAREQFF.

The chain couples TRBV21-1 to TRBJ2-7. TRBV21-1 is a pseudogene locus. CDR3 length: 16 residues. Written as DNA, the CDR3 is TGTGCCAGCAGCAAAGCGCACACCCGGAGCTCCTACGAGCAGTACGTC. Protein: CASSKAHTRSSYEQYV.

The rearrangement uses TRBV5-1 and TRBJ2-7, with D possibly being TRBD1 (6 bases). This CDR3 is 16 amino acids long. V gave up 4 bases and J gave up 1 base, with 18 bases separating them. CDR1 and CDR2 (germline): SGHRS, YFSETQ. CDR3 sequence: CASSPANRDLSYEQYF. CDR3 coding DNA: TGCGCCAGCAGCCCGGCCAACAGGGACCTATCCTACGAGCAGTACTTC.

This clonotype was seen only a few times. The V gene is TRBV20-1, the J gene TRBJ2-1; D call uncertain. V lost 0 bases to trimming and J lost 5 bases, with 11 bases between them. This CDR3 comprises 14 residues. Germline CDR1 reads DFQATT; CDR2 reads SNEGSKA (reference sequence). The CDR3: CSARDVLNNNEQFF. CDR3 bases: TGCAGTGCTAGAGATGTCCTTAATAACAATGAGCAGTTCTTC.

The rearrangement uses TRBV5-5 and TRBJ1-1; D ambiguous. V lost 6 bases to trimming and J lost 5 bases, with 17 bases between them. Germline V gene lookup returns CDR1 SGHKS and CDR2 YYEKEE (reference sequence). CDR3 size: 14 residues. DNA of the CDR3: TGTGCCAGCACCACGATGGAGGGTCGGACTGAAGCTTTCTTT. This codes for CASTTMEGRTEAFF.

Ten or more counts support this clonotype. This chain links TRBV27 with TRBJ2-3; the D gene is possibly TRBD2 (5 bases). Trimming shortened V by 5 bases and J by 6 bases, and 18 bases separated the two germline ends. Germline V gene data show CDR1 as MNHEY and CDR2 as SMNVEV (reference sequence). The CDR3 runs to 15 residues. CDR3 region: CASSIARPPPDTQYF. The CDR3 coding sequence is TGTGCCAGCAGTATAGCGCGCCCGCCCCCGGATACGCAGTATTTT.

V usage is TRBV6-1 and J usage is TRBJ2-3, with D perhaps matching TRBD2 (6 bases). CDR3 length: 14 residues. Germline lookup yields CDR1 MNHNS and CDR2 SASEGT. V dropped 6 bases and J dropped 7 bases, with 17 bases sitting between them. In DNA, the CDR3 is TGTGCCAGCAGCCCTTGGAGGGACTTCAATACGCAGTATTTT. Encoded protein: CASSPWRDFNTQYF.

V usage is TRBV25-1 and J usage is TRBJ2-3; D is unclear. This CDR3 is built from 15 residues. Looked up from germline, CDR1 is MGHDK and CDR2 is SYGVNS. Trimming shortened V by 8 bases and J by 8 bases, and 23 bases separated the two germline ends. The CDR3, as DNA: TGTGCCAGCTCGCCAGTCGGAACTCGCGCGATTACGCAGTATTTT. It specifies CASSPVGTRAITQYF.

Only a few counts were recorded for this clonotype. The rearrangement uses TRBV10-3 and TRBJ2-1; 9 nucleotides line up with TRBD2. Germline V gene sequence: CDR1 ENHRY, CDR2 SYGVKD. J gave up 8 bases and V 10 bases, and 15 bases lay outside the gene matches. The CDR3 consists of 15 residues. The CDR3 sequence: CATSRGGRADDEQFF. As DNA, the CDR3 is TGTGCCACCTCCCGTGGCGGGAGGGCCGACGATGAGCAGTTCTTC.

This clonotype was observed many times. The chain couples TRBV7-2 to TRBJ2-7, with TRBD2 matching 9 bases. The CDR3 consists of 13 residues. Germline V gives CDR1 SGHTA, CDR2 FQGNSA. Trimming took 4 bases from V and 4 from J; bases not matched to a gene: 2. CDR3 coding DNA: TGTGCCAGCAGCTCGACTAGCGGTTACGAGCAGTACTTC. Protein: CASSSTSGYEQYF.

The genes are TRBV10-3 and TRBJ1-2; no clear D. The CDR3 loop spans 13 amino acids. Trimming pared 2 bases from V and 6 bases from J, leaving 10 bases between. Germline values: CDR1 ENHRY, CDR2 SYGVKD. The CDR3 loop reads CAISEKVVNGYTF. CDR3 bases: TGTGCCATCAGTGAGAAGGTGGTCAATGGCTACACCTTC.

This clonotype was observed a few times. The genes are TRBV7-2 and TRBJ2-3; TRBD2 matches at 7 bases. The CDR3 runs 15 residues. Germline V gene sequence: CDR1 SGHTA, CDR2 FQGNSA. V trimming: 3 bases; J trimming: 0 bases; junction bases outside the gene matches: 3. The DNA for the CDR3 is TGTGCCAGCAGCTTCCGGGACTATAGCACAGATACGCAGTATTTT. Amino acids: CASSFRDYSTDTQYF.

This clonotype was recorded a few times. CDR3 region: CASSLTSGSQDTQYF. The DNA of the CDR3 is TGCGCCAGCAGCTTGACTAGCGGGAGTCAAGATACGCAGTATTTT. V gene TRBV5-1 combines with J gene TRBJ2-3; 11 bases line up with TRBD2. Germline loops: CDR1 SGHRS, CDR2 YFSETQ. V lost 1 base and J lost 5; bases outside the gene matches: 3. This CDR3 has 15 amino acids.

The J gene is TRBJ1-5, the V gene TRBV10-3; D possibly corresponds to TRBD1 (6 bases). The CDR3 is made up of 17 amino acids. CDR1 ENHRY and CDR2 SYGVKD come from the germline V gene. Trimming pared 2 bases from V and 3 bases from J, leaving 17 bases between. The CDR3 reads CAISEDTMDRFNQPQHF. Written as DNA, the CDR3 is TGTGCCATCAGTGAGGACACTATGGACAGATTCAATCAGCCCCAGCATTTT.

This clonotype occurred a few times. The V gene is TRBV15, the J gene TRBJ2-7, with D possibly being TRBD2 (6 bases). Germline-derived CDR1 and CDR2 are LNHNV and YYDKDF (reference sequence). The CDR3 extends over 15 amino acids. V lost 1 base to trimming and J lost 0 bases, with 10 bases between them. The CDR3: CATSRGLADSYEQYF. CDR3 sequence (DNA): TGTGCCACCAGCAGAGGGTTAGCGGACTCCTACGAGCAGTACTTC.

The chain joins TRBV5-1 to TRBJ2-7; D possibly corresponds to TRBD1 (7 bases). The V gene's germline CDR1 is SGHRS and CDR2 YFSETQ. The V end was cut by 3 bases, the J end by 6 bases, with 16 bases between. The length of the CDR3 is 14 residues. Here the CDR3 DNA reads TGCGCCAGCAGCTCTACAGGGGACTGGGTCGAGCAGTACTTC. Protein product: CASSSTGDWVEQYF.

This clonotype was seen a handful of times. CDR3 bases: TGTGCCAGCAGCGCCTATTGGGGCGAAGGCGAGCAGTACGTC. As protein: CASSAYWGEGEQYV. This chain joins TRBV21-1 and TRBJ2-7; the table names TRBD1, a call not compared with the DNA. TRBV21-1 is a pseudogene segment. The CDR3 runs 14 residues.

The CDR3 DNA is TGCAGTGCTAGAGACCCCACTAGCGGTCCCTACGAGCAGTACTTC. Translating it yields CSARDPTSGPYEQYF. This chain joins TRBV20-1 and TRBJ2-7, with 8 bases fitting TRBD2. Unmatched junction bases numbered 6, after V lost 0 bases and J lost 2 bases. The CDR3 runs 15 residues. Germline values: CDR1 DFQATT, CDR2 SNEGSKA (reference sequence).

The sample holds a few counts of this clonotype. The chain recombines TRBV4-1 with TRBJ2-1; 9 bases match TRBD2. The CDR3 consists of 17 residues. Unmatched junction bases numbered 14, after V lost 3 bases and J lost 8 bases. From germline, CDR1 is MGHRA and CDR2 YSYEKL. CDR3 loop: CASSQIDLAGWLYEQFF. The CDR3 region has the DNA TGCGCCAGCAGCCAGATTGATCTAGCGGGATGGTTGTATGAGCAGTTCTTC.

This clonotype was seen many times. This CDR3 reads CATSKREYPVDEQFF. CDR3 nucleotide sequence: TGTGCCACCTCCAAGCGGGAGTACCCCGTGGATGAGCAGTTCTTC. The J gene is TRBJ2-1, the V gene TRBV24-1, with 8 bases identical to TRBD2. Germline assignment: CDR1 KGHDR and CDR2 SFDVKD. The ends lost 9 bases at V and 8 bases at J; junction bases unmatched: 14. The CDR3 consists of 15 residues.